Reported below is one T cell receptor beta chain. This CDR3 is also generated by other DNA sequences in the sample. Generated by immunoSEQ multiplex PCR, the TCRdb table keeps only in-frame clones and is missing some. This sample has 250,000 or so clones; 75% to 90% occur once, and the top ten carry approximately 1.5%. Germline V gene lookup returns CDR1 SGHRS and CDR2 YFSETQ. Trimming removed 0 bases from V and 5 bases from J, with 10 bases in between. CDR3 length equals 14 residues. These data are taken from a study of blood T cell repertoires in COVID-19. Study-wide context: Sites across the United States, Italy and Spain contributed samples from acute and convalescent COVID-19. PBMCs, B-cell-depleted T cells, or T cells were the source of the cDNA or gDNA that made up the material.

This chain connects TRBV5-1 to TRBJ2-3, with D possibly TRBD1 on 6 matching bases. The TCR was taken from a woman aged 40 to 50 who had recovered from COVID-19. The sequenced sample consisted of peripheral blood. This CDR3 is CASSLGQGGDTQYF. CDR3 sequence (DNA): TGCGCCAGCAGCTTGGGTCAAGGGGGAGATACGCAGTATTTT. Full variable domain (remainder filled in from reference TRBV5-1 and TRBJ2-3): KAGVTQTPRYLIKTRGQQVTLSCSPISGHRSVSWYQQTPGQGLQFLFEYFSETQRNKGNFPGRFSGRQFSNSRSEMNVSTLELGDSALYLCASSLGQGGDTQYFGPGTRLTVL.